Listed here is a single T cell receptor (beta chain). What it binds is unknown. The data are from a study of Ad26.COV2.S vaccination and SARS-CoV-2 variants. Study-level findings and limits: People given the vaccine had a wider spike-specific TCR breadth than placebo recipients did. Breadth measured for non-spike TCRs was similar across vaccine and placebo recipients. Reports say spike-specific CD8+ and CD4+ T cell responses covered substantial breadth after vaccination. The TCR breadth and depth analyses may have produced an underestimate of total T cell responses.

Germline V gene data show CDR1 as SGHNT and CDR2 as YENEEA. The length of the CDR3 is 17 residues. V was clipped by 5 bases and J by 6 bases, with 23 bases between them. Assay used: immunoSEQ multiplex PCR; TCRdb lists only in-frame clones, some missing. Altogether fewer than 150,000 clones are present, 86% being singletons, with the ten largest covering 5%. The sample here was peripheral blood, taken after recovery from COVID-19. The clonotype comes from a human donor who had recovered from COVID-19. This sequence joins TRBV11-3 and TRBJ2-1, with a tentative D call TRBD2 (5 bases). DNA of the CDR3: TGTGCCAGCAGCGTCGGGGTTCGGACGGGGTCGGTCAATGAGCAGTTCTTC. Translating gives CASSVGVRTGSVNEQFF.